Each of the 28 T cell receptor beta chains below was sequenced from the same sample in a study of cytomegalovirus exposure and HLA in healthy donors. In the PCR, 60 Vbeta and 13 Jbeta primers were used. The method was immunoSEQ multiplex PCR; TCRdb's version includes in-frame clones alone and lacks a portion of them. The sample gives about 230,000 clones, approximately 84% of which show up once; 0.58% is in the top ten. Sequenced material: PBMCs. These receptors were collected from a woman aged 40 to 50 in good health and CMV-seronegative.

In this sample, this clone turned up once. V gene TRBV7-2 combines with J gene TRBJ2-7, with D possibly TRBD1 on 6 matching bases. The V end lost 6 bases, the J end lost 7 bases, and 16 bases lay between the germline ends. This CDR3 spans 13 amino acids. The V gene's germline CDR1 is SGHTA and CDR2 FQGNSA. DNA for the CDR3: TGTGCCAGCAGAAGACAGGTTTCTCGGGAGCAGTACTTC. Encoded protein: CASRRQVSREQYF.

This clone showed up many times. The rearrangement uses TRBV9 and TRBJ1-2; D gene ambiguous. The germline V gene encodes CDR1 SGDLS and CDR2 YYNGEE. Trimming removed 5 bases at V and 10 bases at J, with 12 bases between. CDR3 size: 11 residues. CDR3 in amino acids: CASSRSLDYTF. CDR3 coding DNA: TGTGCCAGCAGTCGGAGCCTCGACTACACCTTC.

Points on this clone: Other DNA sequences in the same sample also yield this CDR3. The J gene is TRBJ1-4, the V gene TRBV11-2, with D uncertain. V lost 5 bases, J lost 1 base, and 5 bases lay in between. The germline gives CDR1 SGHAT, CDR2 FQNNGV. The CDR3 runs to 13 residues. In DNA form, the CDR3 reads TGTGCCAGCAGCCGGGGAACTAATGAAAAACTGTTTTTT. This gives the protein CASSRGTNEKLFF.

This clone was detected only once. The rearrangement uses TRBV6-5 and TRBJ1-1; D is perhaps TRBD1 (6 bases). Looked up from germline, CDR1 is MNHEY and CDR2 is SVGAGI. The ends were cut back, 8 bases at V and 4 bases at J, with 14 bases in the middle. CDR3 size: 13 residues. The CDR3 sequence: CASRGAGGTEAFF. DNA of the CDR3: TGTGCCAGCCGGGGGGCCGGGGGCACTGAAGCTTTCTTT.

The chain carries TRBV27 and TRBJ2-7; D call uncertain. Germline-derived CDR1 and CDR2 are MNHEY and SMNVEV (reference sequence). V gave up 4 bases and J gave up 0 bases, with 7 bases separating them. This CDR3 contains 13 residues. The CDR3 DNA reads TGTGCCAGCAGTTCAGGCAGCTCCTACGAGCAGTACTTC. It translates to CASSSGSSYEQYF.

This chain connects TRBV7-6 to TRBJ1-3, with unresolved D. CDR3 length equals 13 residues. CDR1 and CDR2 (germline): SGHVS, FNYEAQ. The V gene lost 8 bases and the J gene lost 0 bases, with 8 bases spanning the gap. The CDR3 here is CASGWSSGNTIYF. The CDR3 DNA reads as TGTGCCAGCGGTTGGAGCTCTGGAAACACCATATATTTT.

This clone is a singleton in its sample. V and J are TRBV30 and TRBJ1-6; the match to TRBD1 covers 9 bases. J gave up 6 bases and V 3 bases, and 6 bases lay outside the gene matches. Germline lookup yields CDR1 GTSNPN and CDR2 SVGIG (reference sequence). The CDR3 extends over 15 amino acids. CDR3 nucleotides: TGTGCCTGGAGACTTACAGGGGGCTCTAATTCACCCCTCCACTTT. This gives the protein CAWRLTGGSNSPLHF.

Comments on this clone: Germline is not matched at one junction end, which may reflect a read error. The chain joins TRBV28 to TRBJ2-4; D might be TRBD1 (6 bases). The CDR3 length is 14 residues. Germline assignment: CDR1 MDHEN and CDR2 SYDVKM. The CDR3 protein is CASSTSGAPLHRNF. DNA for the CDR3: TGTGCCAGCAGTACCTCAGGGGCTCCCCTCCACCGGAACTTC.

This clone has only one observation. The chain couples TRBV5-5 to TRBJ1-1, with 7 positions matching TRBD1. The junction had 8 bases not matched to a gene; V was cut back by 6 bases and J by 0 bases. The CDR3 spans 15 residues. From germline, CDR1 is SGHKS and CDR2 YYEKEE (reference sequence). For the CDR3, the DNA is TGTGCCAGCACACTCCGGGACAGTGTGAACACTGAAGCTTTCTTT. This translates into CASTLRDSVNTEAFF.

The V call is TRBV4-2, the J call TRBJ2-7; TRBD2 agrees at 9 bases. The V and J ends lost 4 bases and 3 bases, in that order; junction bases with no gene match: 7. CDR1 is LGHNA, CDR2 YNFKEQ, per germline. This CDR3 contains 15 residues. Here the CDR3 DNA reads TGTGCCAGCAGCCGCGAGACTAGCGGATACTACGAGCAGTACTTC. This encodes CASSRETSGYYEQYF.

The V call is TRBV7-9, the J call TRBJ1-2, with D perhaps TRBD1 (5 bases). CDR3 length equals 13 residues. Germline values: CDR1 SEHNR, CDR2 FQNEAQ (reference sequence). V lost 1 base, J lost 3 bases, and 6 bases lay in between. In DNA, the CDR3 is TGTGCCAGCAGCTTAGGGGGGGACTATGGCTACACCTTC. This sequence encodes CASSLGGDYGYTF.

This clone was counted a few times. The rearrangement joins TRBV7-2 to TRBJ2-3; 10 nucleotides align to TRBD2. The V and J ends lost 5 bases and 4 bases, in that order; junction bases with no gene match: 6. Germline values: CDR1 SGHTA, CDR2 FQGNSA. The CDR3 has 15 amino acids. The CDR3 is CASSNQLAGSDTQYF. CDR3 DNA: TGTGCCAGCAGCAACCAACTAGCGGGGTCAGATACGCAGTATTTT.

This clone has a single count. V is TRBV7-9 and J is TRBJ1-2; TRBD1 matches 7 bases. The germline gives CDR1 SEHNR, CDR2 FQNEAQ (reference sequence). The CDR3 covers 16 residues. V lost 5 bases and J lost 5; bases outside the gene matches: 14. This CDR3 is CASSASTGELLYGYTF. CDR3 DNA sequence: TGTGCCAGCAGCGCCTCTACAGGGGAGCTTTTATATGGCTACACCTTC.

The rearrangement uses TRBV19 and TRBJ1-5; tentative D call: TRBD1 (5 bases). The V end lost 5 bases, the J end lost 7 bases, and 21 bases lay between the germline ends. This CDR3 is built from 16 residues. CDR1 and CDR2 from the germline V gene are LNHDA and SQIVND (reference sequence). CDR3 nucleotide sequence: TGTGCCAGTAGTCAAAGCAGGGTTTTGGCCCAGCAGCCCCAGCATTTT. It translates to CASSQSRVLAQQPQHF.

This clone was detected a few times. This rearrangement joins TRBV5-1 to TRBJ2-7; TRBD1 agrees at 8 bases. The trim removed 4 bases at V and 3 bases at J, leaving 9 bases unmatched. The germline V gene has CDR1 SGHRS and CDR2 YFSETQ. The CDR3 has 15 amino acids. The CDR3 region is CASSATRDRYYEQYF. The CDR3, as DNA: TGCGCCAGCAGCGCAACCCGGGACAGGTACTACGAGCAGTACTTC. The full variable domain, with the rest looked up from reference TRBV5-1 and TRBJ2-7, is KAGVTQTPRYLIKTRGQQVTLSCSPISGHRSVSWYQQTPGQGLQFLFEYFSETQRNKGNFPGRFSGRQFSNSRSEMNVSTLELGDSALYLCASSATRDRYYEQYFGPGTRLTVT.

This chain joins TRBV7-9 and TRBJ1-1, with 7 bases matching TRBD1. Germline V gene sequence: CDR1 SEHNR, CDR2 FQNEAQ (reference sequence). Trimming took 3 bases from V and 4 from J; bases not matched to a gene: 11. The CDR3 runs 16 residues. CDR3 nucleotides: TGTGCCAGCAGCTTTTACAGGGGCTCGTCGGGCACTGAAGCTTTCTTT. Its protein is CASSFYRGSSGTEAFF.

This chain links TRBV2 with TRBJ1-5; the D is unclear. The CDR3 is made up of 13 amino acids. Germline-derived CDR1 and CDR2 are SNHLY and FYNNEI. The V end was cut by 5 bases, the J end by 6 bases, with 11 bases between. CDR3 in amino acids: CASSREGGQPQHF. CDR3 DNA: TGTGCCAGCAGTCGAGAGGGCGGTCAGCCCCAGCATTTT.

This clone has only a few counts. The V and J genes are TRBV6-5 and TRBJ2-7, with D hard to call. This CDR3 region has 11 residues. Trimming pared 8 bases from V and 3 bases from J, leaving 8 bases between. The germline V gene has CDR1 MNHEY and CDR2 SVGAGI. The CDR3 here is CASSFGYEQYF. The CDR3 DNA follows: TGTGCCAGCTCATTCGGCTACGAGCAGTACTTC.

This clone was seen a handful of times. This chain uses TRBV5-6 with TRBJ1-1; possibly TRBD1 for D (5 bases). There are 13 residues in the CDR3. Germline V gene data show CDR1 as SGHDT and CDR2 as YYEEEE. V shed 4 bases and J shed 7 bases, with 14 bases lying between them. The CDR3 nucleotides are TGTGCCAGCAGCCCATGGGGGGGTGGTGAAGCTTTCTTT. It encodes CASSPWGGGEAFF.

This clone was observed a few times. The chain employs TRBV29-1 and TRBJ2-7, with TRBD2 as a possible D gene (6 bases). Trimming removed 1 base at V and 2 bases at J, with 9 bases between. The germline gives CDR1 SQVTM, CDR2 ANQGSEA. The CDR3 covers 13 residues. The CDR3 protein is CSVEGGAPYEQYF. Here the CDR3 DNA reads TGCAGCGTTGAAGGCGGGGCCCCCTACGAGCAGTACTTC.

In DNA form, the CDR3 reads TGTGCCAGCAGTAAGACAGGGTCTTATCATGAAGCTTTCTTT. Its protein product is CASSKTGSYHEAFF. V is TRBV27 and J is TRBJ1-1; TRBD1 matches at 7 bases. CDR1 is MNHEY and CDR2 is SMNVEV in the germline V gene (reference sequence). The CDR3 has 14 amino acids. V gave up 5 bases and J gave up 7 bases; unmatched junction bases: 10.

This clone was counted between two and nine times. This same CDR3 is encoded by further DNA sequences in the sample. This rearrangement joins TRBV2 to TRBJ1-1; D not resolved. Per germline, CDR1 SNHLY and CDR2 FYNNEI. V was shortened by 6 bases and J by 1 base, with 6 bases between the two germline ends. CDR3 length equals 12 residues. This CDR3 is CASSEGNTEAFF. The CDR3, as DNA: TGTGCCAGCAGCGAGGGGAACACTGAAGCTTTCTTT.

J is TRBJ2-7 and V is TRBV5-4; TRBD2 agrees at 9 bases. The CDR3 totals 13 residues. The germline V gene has CDR1 SGHNT and CDR2 YYREEE (reference sequence). The V gene end was trimmed by 0 bases and the J gene end by 6 bases; junction bases not matched to a gene: 1. DNA of the CDR3: TGTGCCAGCAGCTTGGGCGGGGGGGGCGAGCAGTACTTC. Translating it yields CASSLGGGGEQYF.

V gene TRBV2 combines with J gene TRBJ2-7; D is perhaps TRBD1 (6 bases). The germline V gene encodes CDR1 SNHLY and CDR2 FYNNEI. The V end lost 3 bases, the J end lost 6 bases, and 15 bases lay between the germline ends. The length of the CDR3 is 14 residues. CDR3 in DNA: TGTGCCAGCAGTGATTTCAGGGGAGCATCCGAGCAGTACTTC. Translated: CASSDFRGASEQYF.

The gene calls are TRBV25-1 and TRBJ2-7, with 8 bases fitting TRBD2. The J segment lost 7 bases and the V segment lost 2 bases, leaving 7 bases of the junction unmatched. Germline-derived CDR1 and CDR2 are MGHDK and SYGVNS. This CDR3 is built from 14 residues. CDR3 in amino acids: CASSEIGSGGEQYF. The CDR3 region has the DNA TGTGCCAGCAGTGAAATCGGTTCGGGGGGGGAGCAGTACTTC.

V gene TRBV27 combines with J gene TRBJ1-4; D call uncertain. Trimming pared 2 bases from V and 5 bases from J, leaving 6 bases between. Germline V CDR1 and CDR2: MNHEY, SMNVEV (reference sequence). CDR3 length: 13 amino acids. The CDR3 here is CASSLRRNEKLFF. DNA for the CDR3: TGTGCCAGCAGTTTACGCAGGAATGAAAAACTGTTTTTT.

The V and J genes are TRBV5-1 and TRBJ1-2; no reliable D call. V was shortened by 0 bases and J by 2 bases, with 8 bases between the two germline ends. The length of the CDR3 is 14 residues. Germline V CDR1 and CDR2: SGHRS, YFSETQ. The CDR3 DNA reads TGCGCCAGCAGCTTGGGTACGGTCAACTATGGCTACACCTTC. Residues: CASSLGTVNYGYTF.

This clone was seen more than once but under ten times. The chain employs TRBV5-4 and TRBJ2-3; possibly TRBD2 for D (5 bases). This CDR3 has 13 amino acids. Trimming took off 1 base at V and 12 bases at J, with 15 bases between the two ends. Germline V gene sequence: CDR1 SGHNT, CDR2 YYREEE (reference sequence). Here the CDR3 DNA reads TGTGCCAGCAGCTTGCCCCTGGACTCTACACAGTATTTT. As protein: CASSLPLDSTQYF.